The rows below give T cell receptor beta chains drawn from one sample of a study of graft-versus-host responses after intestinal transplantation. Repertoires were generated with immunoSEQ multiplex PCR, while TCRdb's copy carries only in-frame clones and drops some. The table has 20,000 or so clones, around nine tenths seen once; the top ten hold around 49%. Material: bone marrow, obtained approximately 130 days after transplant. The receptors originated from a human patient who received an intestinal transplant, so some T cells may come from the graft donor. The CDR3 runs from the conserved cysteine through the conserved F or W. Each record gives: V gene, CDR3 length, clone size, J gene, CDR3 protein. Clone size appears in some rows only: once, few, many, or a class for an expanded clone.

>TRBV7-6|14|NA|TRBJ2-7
CASSLAPDPYEQYF
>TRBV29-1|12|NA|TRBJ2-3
CSDEIGTDTQYF
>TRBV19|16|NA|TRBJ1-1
CASSTLYREMNTEAFF
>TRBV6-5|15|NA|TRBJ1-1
CASSYWSGKGTEAFF
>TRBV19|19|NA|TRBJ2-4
CASSISGLAGDLAKNIQYF
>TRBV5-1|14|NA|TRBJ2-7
CASSLPGMSYEQYF
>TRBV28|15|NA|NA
CASTYTSGALYEQYF
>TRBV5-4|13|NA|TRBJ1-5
CASSLAGNQPQHF
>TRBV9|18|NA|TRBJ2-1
CASSVSWGTSGTYNEQFF
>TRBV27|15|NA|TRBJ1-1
CASSPRVGVGTEAFF
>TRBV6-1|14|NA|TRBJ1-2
CASSLSGTAYGYTF
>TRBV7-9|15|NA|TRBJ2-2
CASSTREGGTGELFF
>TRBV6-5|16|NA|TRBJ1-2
CASSYKVDQGGDGYTF
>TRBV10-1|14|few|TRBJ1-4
CASSESTTNEKLFF
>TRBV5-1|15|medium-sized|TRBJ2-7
CASSLGHRDTYEQYF
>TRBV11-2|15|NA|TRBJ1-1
CASSFVDGLNTEAFF
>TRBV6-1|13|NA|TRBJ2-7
CASSRTGNYEQYF
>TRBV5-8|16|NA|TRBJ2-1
CASTDLMLAGRWEQFF
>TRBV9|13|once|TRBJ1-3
CASSGNSGNTIYF
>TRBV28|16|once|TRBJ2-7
CASIQPLAGRTHEQYF
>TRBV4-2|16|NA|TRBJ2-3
CASSQDPAGDTDTQYF
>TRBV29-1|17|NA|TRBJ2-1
CSVERPGLALDYNEQFF
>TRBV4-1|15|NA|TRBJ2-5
CASSQGYRFQETQYF
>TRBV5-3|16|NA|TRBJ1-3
CARLPDGRRIGNTIYF
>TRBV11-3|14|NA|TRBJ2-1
CASSLEGGDNEQFF
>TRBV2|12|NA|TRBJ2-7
CASSGTGFEQYF
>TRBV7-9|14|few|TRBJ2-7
CASSYPGIGTVQYF
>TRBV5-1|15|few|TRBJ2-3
CASSLEASGGGTQYF
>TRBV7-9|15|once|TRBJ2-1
CASSLGLAGSNEQFF
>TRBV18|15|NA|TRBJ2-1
CASSPLREAYNEQFF
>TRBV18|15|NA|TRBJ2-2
CASSPLAGEIGELFF
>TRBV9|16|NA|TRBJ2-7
CASSVVSTAPSYEQYF
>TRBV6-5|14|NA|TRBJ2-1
CASSYDSSYNEQFF
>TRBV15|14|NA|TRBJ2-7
CATSSEGTSYEQYF
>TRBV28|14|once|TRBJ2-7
CASSLQGGIYEQYF
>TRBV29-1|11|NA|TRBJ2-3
CSVDISDTQYF
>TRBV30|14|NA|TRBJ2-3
CALTSGSSTDTQYF
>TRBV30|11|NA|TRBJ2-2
CAWSAGGELFF
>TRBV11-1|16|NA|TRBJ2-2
CASSTSGQGISGELFF
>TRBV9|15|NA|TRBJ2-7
CASSASTGQNYEQYF
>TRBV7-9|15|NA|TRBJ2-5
CASSLLQGGQETQYF
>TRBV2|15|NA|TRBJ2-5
CASIYRDYVSETQYF
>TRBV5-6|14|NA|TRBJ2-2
CASTTQGAAGELFF
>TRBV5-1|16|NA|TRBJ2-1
CASSPLEAGTYNEQFF
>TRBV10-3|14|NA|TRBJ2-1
CAIGRRDSYNEQFF
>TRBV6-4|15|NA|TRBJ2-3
CASSRGHFSTDTQYF
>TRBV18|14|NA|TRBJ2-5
CASSLGGTQETQYF
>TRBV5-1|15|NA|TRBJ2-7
CASSLGTGGGYEQYF
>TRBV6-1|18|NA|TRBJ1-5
CASSERASQGAGNQPQHF
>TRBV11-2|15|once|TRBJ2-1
CASSLAQSSYNEQFF
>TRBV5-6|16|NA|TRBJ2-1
CASSLGGVLSGNEQFF
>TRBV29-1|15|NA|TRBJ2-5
CSVAGGKVRQETQYF
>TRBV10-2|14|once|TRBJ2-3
CASSVAASTDTQYF
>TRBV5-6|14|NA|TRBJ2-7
CASSLTGDSYEQYF
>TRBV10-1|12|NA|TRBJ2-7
CASRGAEGEQYF
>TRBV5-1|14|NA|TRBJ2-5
CASSPIAGEETQYF
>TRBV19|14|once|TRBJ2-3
CASSASLSTDTQYF
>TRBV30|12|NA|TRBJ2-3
CAWTSGADTQYF